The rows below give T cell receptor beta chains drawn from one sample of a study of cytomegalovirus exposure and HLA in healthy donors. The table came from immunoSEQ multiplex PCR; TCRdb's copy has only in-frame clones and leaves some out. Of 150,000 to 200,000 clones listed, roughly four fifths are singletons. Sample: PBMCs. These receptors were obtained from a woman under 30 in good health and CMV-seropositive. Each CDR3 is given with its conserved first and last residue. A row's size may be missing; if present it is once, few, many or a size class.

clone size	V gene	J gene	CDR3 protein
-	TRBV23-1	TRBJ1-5	CASILPRDSNQPQHF
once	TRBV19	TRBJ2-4	CASSTGLFAIQYF
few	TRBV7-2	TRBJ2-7	CASSLAWQGSEQYF
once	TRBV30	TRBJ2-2	CAWSVRTGTGELFF
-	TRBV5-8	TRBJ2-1	CASSWGTGTEQFF
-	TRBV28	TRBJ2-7	CATRETGGAYEQYF
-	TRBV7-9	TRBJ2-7	CASSFDWTAGGEQYF
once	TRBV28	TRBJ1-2	CASSLQEGAGGLYVYTF
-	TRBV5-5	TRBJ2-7	CASSSDRAYEQYF
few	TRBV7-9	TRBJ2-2	CASSAASGGGSGELFF
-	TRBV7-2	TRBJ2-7	CASSLRTQTEQYF
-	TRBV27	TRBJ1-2	CASSFDRVDGYTF
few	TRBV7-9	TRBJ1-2	CAIPLRGAGYTF
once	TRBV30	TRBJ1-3	CAWSVIRGTVSGNTIYF
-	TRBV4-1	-	CASSQGRNSYEQYF
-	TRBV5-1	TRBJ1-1	CASSRSEGTEAFF
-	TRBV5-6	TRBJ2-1	CASSLGRQGNRLEQFF
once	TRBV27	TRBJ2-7	CASSSIDRGSYEQYF
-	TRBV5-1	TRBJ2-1	CASSPEIVSNEQFF
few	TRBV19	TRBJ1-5	CASSGTALTAQHF
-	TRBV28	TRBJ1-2	CASSLRQGRTGDRGGYTF
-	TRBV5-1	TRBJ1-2	CASSQRTGGWYGYTF
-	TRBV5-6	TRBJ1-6	CASSRPASGSPLHF
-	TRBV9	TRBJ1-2	CASSGRVTRGYTF
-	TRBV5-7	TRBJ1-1	CASSETLSRGDTEAFF
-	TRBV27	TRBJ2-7	CASSLSPGSYEQYF
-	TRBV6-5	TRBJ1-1	CASADRGNTEAFF
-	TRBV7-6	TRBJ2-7	CASSFSQGAYEQYF
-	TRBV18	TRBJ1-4	CASSPLQGLNEKLFF
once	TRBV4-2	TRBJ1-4	CASSQDPPGTGDEKLFF
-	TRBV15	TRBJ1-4	CATSRGRADRGGEKLFF
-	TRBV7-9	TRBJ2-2	CASGPTSNTGELFF
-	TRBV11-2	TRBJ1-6	CASSPAGKWSPRSPLHF
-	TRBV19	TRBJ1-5	CASSNGRDQPQHF
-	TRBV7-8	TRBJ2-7	CASSLGAASGEQRRQYF
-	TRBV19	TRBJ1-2	CASSTTGTGIDYGYTF
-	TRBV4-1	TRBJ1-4	CASSQDPSQGGEKLFF
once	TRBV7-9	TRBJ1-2	CASSSLLGGNYGYTF
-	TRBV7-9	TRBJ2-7	CASSPGFDYEQYF
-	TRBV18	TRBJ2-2	CASSPLSTGVESGELFF
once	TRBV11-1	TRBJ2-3	CASSPRQRTSTDTQYF
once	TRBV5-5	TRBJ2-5	CASSQGQGTVETQYF
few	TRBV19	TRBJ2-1	CASSIGAGGGVEQFF
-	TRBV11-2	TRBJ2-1	CASSLERGFNSYNEQFF
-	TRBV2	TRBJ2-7	CASSTGTSPNKQYF
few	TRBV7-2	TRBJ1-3	CASSLGQGNTIYF
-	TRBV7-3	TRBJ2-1	CASSVLQDLSSYNEQFF
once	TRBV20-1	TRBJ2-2	CGVGAGELFF
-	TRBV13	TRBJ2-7	CASSSDRFGAYEQYF
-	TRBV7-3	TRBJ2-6	CASSLPGAGANVLTF
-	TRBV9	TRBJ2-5	CASSADRQETQYF